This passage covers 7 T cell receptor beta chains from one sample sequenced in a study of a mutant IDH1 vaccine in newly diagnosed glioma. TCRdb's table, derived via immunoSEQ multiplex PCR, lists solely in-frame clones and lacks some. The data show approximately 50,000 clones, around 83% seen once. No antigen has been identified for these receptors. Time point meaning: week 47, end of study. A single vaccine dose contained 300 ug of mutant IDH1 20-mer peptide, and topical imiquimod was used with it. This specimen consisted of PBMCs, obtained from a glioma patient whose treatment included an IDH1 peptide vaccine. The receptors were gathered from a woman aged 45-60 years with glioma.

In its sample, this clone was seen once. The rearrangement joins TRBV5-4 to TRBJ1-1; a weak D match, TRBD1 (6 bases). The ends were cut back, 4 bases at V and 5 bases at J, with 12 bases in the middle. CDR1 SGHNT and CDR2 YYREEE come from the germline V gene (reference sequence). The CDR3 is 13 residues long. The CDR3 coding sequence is TGTGCCAGCAGCCTTCCGACAGGTACTGAAGCTTTCTTT. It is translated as CASSLPTGTEAFF.

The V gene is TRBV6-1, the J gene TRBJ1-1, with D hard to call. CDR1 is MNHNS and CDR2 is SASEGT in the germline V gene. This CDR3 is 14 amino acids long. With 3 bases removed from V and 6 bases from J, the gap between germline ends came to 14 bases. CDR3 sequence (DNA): TGTGCCAGCAGTGACAACTCGCTTGCGGCTGAAGCTTTCTTT. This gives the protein CASSDNSLAAEAFF.

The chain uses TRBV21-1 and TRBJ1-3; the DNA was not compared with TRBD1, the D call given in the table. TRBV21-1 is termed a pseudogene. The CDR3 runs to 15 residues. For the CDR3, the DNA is TGTGCCAGCAGTGGGGGCAGGACCTCTGGAAACACCATATATTTT. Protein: CASSGGRTSGNTIYF.

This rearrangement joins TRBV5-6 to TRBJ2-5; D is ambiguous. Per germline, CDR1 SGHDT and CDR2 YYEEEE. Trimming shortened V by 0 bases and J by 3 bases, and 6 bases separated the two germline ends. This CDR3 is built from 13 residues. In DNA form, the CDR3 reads TGTGCCAGCAGCTTGGCTGGTAAAGAGACCCAGTACTTC. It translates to CASSLAGKETQYF.

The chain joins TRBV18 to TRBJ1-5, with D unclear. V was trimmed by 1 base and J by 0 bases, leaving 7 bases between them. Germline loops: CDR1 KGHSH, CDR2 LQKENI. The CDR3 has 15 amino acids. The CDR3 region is CASSPLTLSNQPQHF. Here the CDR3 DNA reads TGTGCCAGCTCACCACTTACTCTTAGCAATCAGCCCCAGCATTTT.

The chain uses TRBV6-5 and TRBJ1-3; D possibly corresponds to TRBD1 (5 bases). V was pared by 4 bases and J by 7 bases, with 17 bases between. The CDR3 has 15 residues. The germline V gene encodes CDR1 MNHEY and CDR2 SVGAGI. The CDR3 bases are TGTGCCAGCAGTTCCCTGGGCTGGGCAGGGAACACCATATATTTT. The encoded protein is CASSSLGWAGNTIYF.

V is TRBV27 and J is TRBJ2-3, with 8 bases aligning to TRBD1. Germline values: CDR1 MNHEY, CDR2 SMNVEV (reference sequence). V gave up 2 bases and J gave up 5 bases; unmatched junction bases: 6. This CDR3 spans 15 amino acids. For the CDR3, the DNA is TGTGCCAGCAGTTTAAGGGGTGACAGGGGAGATACGCAGTATTTT. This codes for CASSLRGDRGDTQYF.